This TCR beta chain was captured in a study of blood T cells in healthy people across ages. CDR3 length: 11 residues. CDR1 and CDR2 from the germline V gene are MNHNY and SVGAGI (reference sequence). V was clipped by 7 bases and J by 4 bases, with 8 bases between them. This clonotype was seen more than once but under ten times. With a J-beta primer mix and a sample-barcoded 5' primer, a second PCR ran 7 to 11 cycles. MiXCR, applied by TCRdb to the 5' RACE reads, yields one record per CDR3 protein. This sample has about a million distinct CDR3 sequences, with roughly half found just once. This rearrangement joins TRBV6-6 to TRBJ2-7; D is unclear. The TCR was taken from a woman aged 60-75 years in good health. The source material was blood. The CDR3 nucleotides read TGTGCCAGCACCTCGGAGTACGAGCAGTACTTC. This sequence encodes CASTSEYEQYF.